The next 25 T cell receptor beta chains were all read from a single sample in a study of graft-versus-host responses after intestinal transplantation. Clones were read by immunoSEQ multiplex PCR, and TCRdb kept only the in-frame ones, dropping some. The sample yields 22,000 or so clones, around 77% seen once. Once graft tissue had been processed, intraepithelial and lamina propria lymphocytes were released. Sequenced material: ileum tissue, taken 12 days after intestinal transplant. These receptors came from a human patient who received an intestinal transplant, so some T cells may come from the graft donor.

The CDR3 region has the DNA TGTGCCAGCAGTTACTCGGGCTCGGCTACCCGAAATACGCAGTATTTT. This translates into CASSYSGSATRNTQYF. This chain connects TRBV6-5 to TRBJ2-3, with no clear D. From germline, CDR1 is MNHEY and CDR2 SVGAGI. With 0 bases removed from V and 7 bases from J, the gap between germline ends came to 17 bases. This CDR3 is 16 amino acids long.

The V and J genes are TRBV7-9 and TRBJ2-1; TRBD2 is a possible D gene (7 bases). This CDR3 contains 16 residues. V was clipped by 0 bases and J by 4 bases, with 13 bases between them. Germline V CDR1 and CDR2: SEHNR, FQNEAQ (reference sequence). CDR3 DNA sequence: TGTGCCAGCAGCTTAGCGCTCGGGGGGCCATACAATGAGCAGTTCTTC. This gives the protein CASSLALGGPYNEQFF. Based on the CDR3 plus reference TRBV7-9 and TRBJ2-1, the full variable domain is DTGVSQNPRHKITKRGQNVTFRCDPISEHNRLYWYRQTLGQGPEFLTYFQNEAQLEKSRLLSDRFSAERPKGSFSTLEIQRTEQGDSAMYLCASSLALGGPYNEQFFGPGTRLTVL.

This clone was seen more than once but under ten times. CDR3 bases: TGTGCCAGTAGTATTTACCTTGGGGGCGGCACTGAAGCTTTCTTT. Protein: CASSIYLGGGTEAFF. The chain links TRBV19 to TRBJ1-1, with D tentatively TRBD1 (6 bases). The CDR3 runs to 15 residues. Germline values: CDR1 LNHDA, CDR2 SQIVND (reference sequence). V dropped 3 bases and J dropped 4 bases, with 15 bases sitting between them.

This chain links TRBV6-6 with TRBJ1-1, with D possibly being TRBD1 (5 bases). In germline, CDR1 is MNHNY, CDR2 SVGAGI (reference sequence). Trimming pared 6 bases from V and 4 bases from J, leaving 12 bases between. This CDR3 spans 13 amino acids. Here the CDR3 reads CASRDQGGTEAFF. CDR3 DNA sequence: TGTGCCAGCAGAGACCAGGGTGGCACTGAAGCTTTCTTT.

The CDR3, as DNA: TGTGCCAGCAGCTTGGAGCAGGACTACGAGCAGTACTTC. It codes for CASSLEQDYEQYF. The V gene is TRBV5-4, the J gene TRBJ2-7; no reliable D call. The CDR3 consists of 13 residues. The V end lost 0 bases, the J end lost 3 bases, and 7 bases lay between the germline ends. Germline loops: CDR1 SGHNT, CDR2 YYREEE (reference sequence).

The chain links TRBV5-1 to TRBJ2-2, with D unresolved. Looked up from germline, CDR1 is SGHRS and CDR2 is YFSETQ. V lost 3 bases and J 7 bases, leaving 10 bases between the germline ends. The CDR3 is made up of 13 amino acids. The CDR3 DNA sequence: TGCGCCAGCAGCTGGGCCCCCAGCGGGGAGCTGTTTTTT. It encodes CASSWAPSGELFF.

V gene TRBV9 combines with J gene TRBJ2-1, with 7 bases identical to TRBD2. V shed 4 bases and J 3 bases; nucleotides not matched to a gene: 13. Per the germline V gene, CDR1 is SGDLS and CDR2 is YYNGEE. The CDR3 has 17 residues. CDR3: CASSPDTERGFYNEQFF. CDR3 in DNA: TGTGCCAGCAGCCCTGACACGGAGCGGGGTTTCTACAATGAGCAGTTCTTC.

The V gene is TRBV7-3, the J gene TRBJ1-5; D not resolved. CDR1 is SGHTA and CDR2 is FQGTGA in the germline V gene. The CDR3 contains 13 residues. The V end was cut by 5 bases, the J end by 8 bases, with 13 bases between. DNA for the CDR3: TGTGCCAGCAGCACAATAGGCGGGGAGCCCCAGCATTTT. Encoded protein: CASSTIGGEPQHF.

The chain carries TRBV11-2 and TRBJ2-3, with D perhaps TRBD1 (5 bases). Trimming removed 5 bases at V and 5 bases at J, with 14 bases between. CDR3 length: 14 residues. The germline gives CDR1 SGHAT, CDR2 FQNNGV. This chain's CDR3 is CASSPGHVKDTQYF. The CDR3 DNA reads as TGTGCCAGCAGCCCTGGACACGTTAAAGATACGCAGTATTTT.

The V call is TRBV9, the J call TRBJ2-7; the match to TRBD2 covers 12 bases. Germline values: CDR1 SGDLS, CDR2 YYNGEE. V lost 2 bases, J lost 5 bases, and 8 bases stayed unmatched. CDR3 size: 16 residues. The CDR3 sequence: CASSVSTSGSFHEQYF. The CDR3 region has the DNA TGTGCCAGCAGCGTGTCGACTAGCGGGAGTTTCCACGAGCAGTACTTC. Supplemented by reference TRBV9 and TRBJ2-7, the full variable domain reads DSGVTQTPKHLITATGQRVTLRCSPRSGDLSVYWYQQSLDQGLQFLIQYYNGEERAKGNILERFSAQQFPDLHSELNLSSLELGDSALYFCASSVSTSGSFHEQYFGPGTRLTVT.

The chain uses TRBV19 and TRBJ1-1, with D possibly TRBD1 on 6 matching bases. CDR1 LNHDA and CDR2 SQIVND come from the germline V gene (reference sequence). The CDR3 runs to 13 residues. The V gene lost 9 bases and the J gene lost 1 base, with 12 bases spanning the gap. The CDR3 DNA follows: TGTGCCAGCGGTCGAGGGGGGAACACTGAAGCTTTCTTT. Protein sequence: CASGRGGNTEAFF.

The chain carries TRBV29-1 and TRBJ2-5; no reliable D call. V lost 6 bases and J lost 2, with 10 bases in between. The CDR3 length is 12 residues. Germline loops: CDR1 SQVTM, CDR2 ANQGSEA. The CDR3 loop is CSVVDGQETQYF. Here the CDR3 DNA reads TGCAGCGTCGTCGACGGGCAAGAGACCCAGTACTTC.

This chain uses TRBV9 with TRBJ1-5; D gene unclear. The V end lost 0 bases, the J end lost 3 bases, and 13 bases lay between the germline ends. This CDR3 contains 16 residues. Germline assignment: CDR1 SGDLS and CDR2 YYNGEE. The CDR3 sequence: CASSVAPRRDNQPQHF. CDR3 DNA sequence: TGTGCCAGCAGCGTAGCCCCTCGGCGGGACAATCAGCCCCAGCATTTT. Looking up the rest from reference TRBV9 and TRBJ1-5 gives the full variable domain: DSGVTQTPKHLITATGQRVTLRCSPRSGDLSVYWYQQSLDQGLQFLIQYYNGEERAKGNILERFSAQQFPDLHSELNLSSLELGDSALYFCASSVAPRRDNQPQHFGDGTRLSIL.

The CDR3 reads CASSHGGLAGSYNEQFF. The CDR3 DNA reads TGCGCCAGCAGCCACGGGGGACTAGCGGGGTCTTACAATGAGCAGTTCTTC. The genes are TRBV4-1 and TRBJ2-1; 13 positions match TRBD2. Trimming at V came to 3 bases and at J to 4 bases, leaving 6 bases not matched to a gene. The CDR3 sequence is 17 residues long. Germline V CDR1 and CDR2: MGHRA, YSYEKL.

The chain uses TRBV11-1 and TRBJ2-3; TRBD2 agrees at 10 bases. This CDR3 contains 18 residues. Germline lookup yields CDR1 SGHAT and CDR2 FQDESV (reference sequence). With 2 bases clipped from V and 2 bases from J, the junction kept 10 bases outside the gene matches. The CDR3 protein is CASSLRFPSGGLTDTQYF. Written as DNA, the CDR3 is TGTGCCAGCAGCTTAAGGTTCCCTAGCGGGGGCCTCACAGATACGCAGTATTTT.

The chain combines TRBV4-1 with TRBJ2-5; no clear D. This CDR3 spans 14 amino acids. The germline V gene encodes CDR1 MGHRA and CDR2 YSYEKL. V was clipped by 3 bases and J by 1 base, with 9 bases between them. The CDR3 spells CASSQSLSQETQYF. In nucleotides, the CDR3 is TGCGCCAGCAGCCAGTCCCTATCCCAAGAGACCCAGTACTTC.

This chain uses TRBV7-9 with TRBJ1-1; no definite D call. Trimming stripped 7 bases from V and 4 bases from J, with 13 bases between. Germline CDR1 is SEHNR and CDR2 is FQNEAQ (reference sequence). This CDR3 has 13 residues. The CDR3 DNA is TGTGCCAGCACCCTACCCGGAGGCACTGAAGCTTTCTTT. It is translated as CASTLPGGTEAFF.

V is TRBV7-8 and J is TRBJ2-3, with 7 bases matching TRBD2. Germline values: CDR1 SGHVS, CDR2 FQNEAQ. V shed 3 bases and J 0 bases; nucleotides not matched to a gene: 3. The CDR3 has 15 residues. The chain's CDR3 is CASSLAGESTDTQYF. CDR3 in DNA: TGTGCCAGCAGCTTGGCGGGGGAAAGCACAGATACGCAGTATTTT.

The sample holds one count of this clone. The rearrangement joins TRBV2 to TRBJ2-7, with D possibly TRBD2 on 7 matching bases. V lost 2 bases to trimming and J lost 3 bases, with 14 bases between them. Germline CDR1 is SNHLY and CDR2 is FYNNEI. This CDR3 region has 15 residues. The CDR3 nucleotides are TGTGCCAGCAGTGAATGGGCGGGGGCCGACTACGAGCAGTACTTC. This translates into CASSEWAGADYEQYF.

This clone was counted only a few times. The rearrangement links TRBV21-1 to TRBJ1-2; TRBD1, the table's D call, lacks a check against the DNA. TRBV21-1 is a pseudogene segment. The CDR3 contains 13 residues. The CDR3 sequence is CASSKAGGYGYTF. The CDR3 DNA follows: TGTGCCAGCAGCAAAGCAGGGGGCTATGGCTACACCTTC.

This chain uses TRBV6-5 with TRBJ2-7; perhaps TRBD2 as D (6 bases). The CDR3 covers 14 residues. V was clipped by 0 bases and J by 7 bases, with 13 bases between them. Germline CDR1 MNHEY, CDR2 SVGAGI. CDR3 DNA: TGTGCCAGCAGTTACTCGGGTGGACTACGGGAGCAGTACTTC. As protein: CASSYSGGLREQYF.

The CDR3 DNA reads as TGTGCCAGCAGTTGGGGTGGGGGGGACAATGAGCAGTTCTTC. The encoded protein is CASSWGGGDNEQFF. This chain uses TRBV2 with TRBJ2-1; TRBD2 agrees at 7 bases. Trimming removed 5 bases from V and 5 bases from J; junction bases left unmatched: 6. Per germline, CDR1 SNHLY and CDR2 FYNNEI. The CDR3 covers 14 residues.

The gene calls are TRBV18 and TRBJ2-3; unclear D gene. Between the trimmed V and J ends, which lost 5 bases and 1 base, there was a span of 13 bases. This CDR3 region has 15 residues. Germline V gene sequence: CDR1 KGHSH, CDR2 LQKENI. The CDR3 bases are TGTGCCAGCTCAAACCAGGTTCATGGCACAGATACGCAGTATTTT. Translation: CASSNQVHGTDTQYF.

The chain carries TRBV18 and TRBJ1-2; 7 bases map to TRBD1. The V and J ends lost 4 bases and 4 bases, in that order; junction bases with no gene match: 9. The CDR3 has 15 amino acids. Germline CDR1 is KGHSH and CDR2 is LQKENI. The CDR3: CASSQNRGTAYGYTF. The CDR3 DNA sequence: TGTGCCAGCTCACAGAACAGGGGAACCGCCTATGGCTACACCTTC.

The genes are TRBV7-9 and TRBJ1-4, with D maybe TRBD1 (5 bases). Trimming stripped 0 bases from V and 7 bases from J, with 12 bases between. The CDR3 loop spans 15 amino acids. CDR1 and CDR2 from the germline V gene are SEHNR and FQNEAQ (reference sequence). CDR3 bases: TGTGCCAGCAGCTTAGCGACAGTCGATCTTGAAAAACTGTTTTTT. Residues: CASSLATVDLEKLFF. Full variable domain (rest looked up from reference TRBV7-9 and TRBJ1-4): DTGVSQNPRHKITKRGQNVTFRCDPISEHNRLYWYRQTLGQGPEFLTYFQNEAQLEKSRLLSDRFSAERPKGSFSTLEIQRTEQGDSAMYLCASSLATVDLEKLFFGSGTQLSVL.